This T cell receptor (beta chain) was documented in a study of T cells expressing NK-cell markers. Across the study: Seven sequenced donors out of eight were HCMV-seropositive, one seronegative. Whole-study findings and limits: In a handful of donors, dominant clonotypes made up about 28.3-60.1% of CD3+CD56-NKG2C+ cells.

Germline loops: CDR1 MNHEY, CDR2 SVGAGI. CDR3 length equals 13 residues. TCRdb derives one entry per CDR3 protein from the 5' RACE reads, leaving out DNA. The specimen's table records hundreds of thousands of distinct CDR3 sequences. Regarding this clonotype: Its antigen is not identified.

The sequenced material came from blood T cells: a sorted CD56 or NKG2C T cell subset, CD4+ or CD8+ T cells, or bulk PBMC T cells (not recorded which). The TCR was taken from a young man in good health. The chain joins TRBV6-5 to TRBJ2-3. The CDR3 loop is CASSFGNTDTQYF.